The source of this TCR beta chain is a study of T cell responses to AZD1222 COVID-19 vaccine. Whole-study findings and limits: Seropositive AZD1222 recipients at baseline numbered only five or six. Females made up more of the donors, who were largely white British, and clonal diversity may have come out too low. Every sample of the repertoires postdated the peak T cell response.

The germline CDR1 and CDR2 sequences are MNHEY and SVGAGI. This CDR3 is built from 14 residues. The V gene lost 9 bases and the J gene lost 4 bases, with 15 bases spanning the gap. Analyses pooled second doses at about 4 or about 12 weeks. Sequencing used immunoSEQ multiplex PCR; TCRdb keeps in-frame clones, though not all of them. The sample lists 88,000 or so clones, 85% to 90% occurring once. Turning to this clone: Antigen specificity is unknown.

This sequence originates from an adult who received the AZD1222 COVID-19 vaccine. The rearrangement joins TRBV6-5 to TRBJ1-4; D might be TRBD1 (6 bases). The specimen comprised peripheral blood, sampled 28 days after the second AZD1222 dose. For the CDR3, the DNA is TGTGCCAGTGTTGAGGGGGGGGTTAATGAAAAACTGTTTTTT. Its translation: CASVEGGVNEKLFF.